A single sample is the source of the 10 T cell receptor beta chains below, sequenced in a study of cytomegalovirus exposure and HLA in healthy donors. Primers: 60 Vbeta forward and 13 Jbeta reverse. TCRdb keeps only in-frame clones here, not all; method: immunoSEQ multiplex PCR. This sample yields about 57,000 clones, of which approximately 80% are seen a single time; 4.3% belongs to the top ten. Sequenced: PBMCs. These receptors originate from a man in his thirties or forties in good health and CMV-seronegative.

The V call is TRBV7-2, the J call TRBJ2-7, with 8 bases matching TRBD1. Trimming at V came to 4 bases and at J to 3 bases, leaving 5 bases not matched to a gene. The CDR3 has 14 residues. CDR1 and CDR2 from the germline V gene are SGHTA and FQGNSA. CDR3 DNA sequence: TGTGCCAGCAGCTCAAGACAGGGGAACTACGAGCAGTACTTC. Its translation: CASSSRQGNYEQYF.

The chain uses TRBV9 and TRBJ2-1; 10 positions agree with TRBD2. J lost 8 bases, V lost 0 bases, and 17 bases had no gene match. Per the germline V gene, CDR1 is SGDLS and CDR2 is YYNGEE. The CDR3 extends over 19 amino acids. This chain's CDR3 is CASSVARSGGAEGVDEQFF. The CDR3 DNA reads as TGTGCCAGCAGCGTAGCCAGGAGCGGGGGGGCCGAGGGGGTCGATGAGCAGTTCTTC.

Regarding this clone: Other DNA sequences in this sample translate to the same CDR3. This chain uses TRBV6-6 with TRBJ2-1; 9 positions match TRBD1. Per germline, CDR1 MNHNY and CDR2 SVGAGI (reference sequence). Unmatched junction bases numbered 3, after V lost 6 bases and J lost 3 bases. This CDR3 has 14 residues. The DNA for the CDR3 is TGTGCCAGCAGCCGGGACAGGGTCTACAATGAGCAGTTCTTC. This encodes CASSRDRVYNEQFF.

This chain joins TRBV7-2 and TRBJ2-3; D may be TRBD1 (5 bases). This CDR3 contains 17 residues. From germline, CDR1 is SGHTA and CDR2 FQGNSA. The germline V and J ends were trimmed by 5 bases and 2 bases, with 20 bases remaining between them. The CDR3 region is CASSGDRGGRFTDTQYF. As DNA, the CDR3 is TGTGCCAGCAGCGGAGACAGAGGCGGACGATTCACAGATACGCAGTATTTT.

This chain connects TRBV4-3 to TRBJ1-2; TRBD1 is a possible D gene (5 bases). V was pared by 0 bases and J by 2 bases, with 10 bases between. Germline lookup yields CDR1 LGHNA and CDR2 YSLEER. This CDR3 contains 15 residues. The CDR3 sequence is CASSQEAGINYGYTF. DNA for the CDR3: TGCGCCAGCAGCCAAGAGGCAGGGATAAACTATGGCTACACCTTC.

The genes are TRBV7-8 and TRBJ1-1, with D perhaps matching TRBD1 (5 bases). In germline, CDR1 is SGHVS, CDR2 FQNEAQ. The ends were cut back, 4 bases at V and 3 bases at J, with 15 bases in the middle. CDR3 size: 15 residues. CDR3 loop: CASSSSRGDHTEAFF. CDR3 coding DNA: TGTGCCAGCAGCTCCTCCCGGGGGGATCACACTGAAGCTTTCTTT.

This chain uses TRBV27 with TRBJ2-3, with 11 bases identical to TRBD2. The V gene's germline CDR1 is MNHEY and CDR2 SMNVEV (reference sequence). The CDR3 covers 18 residues. The V gene end was trimmed by 1 base and the J gene end by 4 bases; junction bases not matched to a gene: 10. The DNA of the CDR3 is TGTGCCAGCAGTTTATACCCCCCGGGACTAGCGGCATCAGATACGCAGTATTTT. This translates into CASSLYPPGLAASDTQYF.

The chain links TRBV30 to TRBJ2-1; no firm D call. From germline, CDR1 is GTSNPN and CDR2 SVGIG (reference sequence). The CDR3 has 15 residues. V lost 3 bases and J lost 0, with 12 bases in between. CDR3 sequence (DNA): TGTGCCTGGAGATCACTCTGGAGCTCCTACAATGAGCAGTTCTTC. Amino acid sequence: CAWRSLWSSYNEQFF.

The V and J genes are TRBV9 and TRBJ1-4, with TRBD1 matching 8 bases. Per germline, CDR1 SGDLS and CDR2 YYNGEE. This CDR3 comprises 15 residues. The ends lost 0 bases at V and 7 bases at J; junction bases unmatched: 5. The CDR3 protein is CASSVAGGAGEKLFF. The CDR3 coding sequence is TGTGCCAGCAGCGTAGCAGGGGGCGCTGGTGAAAAACTGTTTTTT.

This clone showed up many times. The chain uses TRBV6-4 and TRBJ2-3, with 14 bases matching TRBD2. This CDR3 has 16 residues. The germline gives CDR1 MRHNA, CDR2 SNTAGT. The ends lost 0 bases at V and 4 bases at J; junction bases unmatched: 0. CDR3 amino acids: CASSDSTSGGADTQYF. The DNA for the CDR3 is TGTGCCAGCAGTGACTCGACTAGCGGGGGGGCAGATACGCAGTATTTT.